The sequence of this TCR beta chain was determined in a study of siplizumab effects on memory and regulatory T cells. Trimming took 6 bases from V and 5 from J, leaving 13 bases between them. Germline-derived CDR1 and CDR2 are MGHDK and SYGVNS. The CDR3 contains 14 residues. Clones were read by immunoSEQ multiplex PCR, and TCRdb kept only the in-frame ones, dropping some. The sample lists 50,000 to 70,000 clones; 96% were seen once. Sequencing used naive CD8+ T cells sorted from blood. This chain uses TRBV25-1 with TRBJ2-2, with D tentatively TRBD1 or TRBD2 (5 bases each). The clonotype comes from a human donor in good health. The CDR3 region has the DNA TGTGCCAGCAGCTTACTGGGGGTGACCGGGGAGCTGTTTTTT. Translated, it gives CASSLLGVTGELFF.